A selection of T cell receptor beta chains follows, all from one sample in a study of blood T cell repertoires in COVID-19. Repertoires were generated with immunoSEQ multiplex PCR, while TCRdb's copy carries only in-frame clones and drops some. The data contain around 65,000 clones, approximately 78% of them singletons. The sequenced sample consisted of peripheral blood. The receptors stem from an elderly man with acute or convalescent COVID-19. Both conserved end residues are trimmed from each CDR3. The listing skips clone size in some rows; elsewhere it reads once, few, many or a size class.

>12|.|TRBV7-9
ASRSAGGGRGYT
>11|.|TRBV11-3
ASSSPRSYEQY
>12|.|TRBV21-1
ASSTCLGTDTQY
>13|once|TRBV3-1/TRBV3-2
ASSQDQGGIYEQY
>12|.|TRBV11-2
ASSSPGSSNIQY
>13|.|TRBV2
ASSEGLGGINEQY
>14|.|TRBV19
ASSAHRGGSYNEQF
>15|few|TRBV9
ASSTRTGHSGANVLT
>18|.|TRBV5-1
ASSRVRGTSGNLSYNEQF
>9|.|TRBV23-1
ASIADSPLH
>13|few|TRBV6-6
ASSPSTRGVQPQH
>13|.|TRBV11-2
ASSLNQGAWYGYT
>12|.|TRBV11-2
ASSLTGYTGELF
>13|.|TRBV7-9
ASSLSGAGTDTQY
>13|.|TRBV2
ASIGLAGGGGTQY
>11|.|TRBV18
ASSPRQNYEQY
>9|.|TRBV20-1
SARTQGFQY
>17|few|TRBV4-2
ASSQGGRPSGGDTGELF
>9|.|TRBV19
ATKTVNEQF